This paragraph reports one T cell receptor (beta chain). Its antigen remains unidentified. A 5'RACE reaction primed in the constant segment made cDNA libraries of TCR alpha and TCR beta, and these carried sample barcodes and UMIs. TCRdb called the 5' RACE reads again in MiXCR, with one record for every CDR3 protein. The sample has about 160,000 distinct CDR3 sequences, less than 40% seen once. The data stem from a study of T-cell memory formation after mild COVID-19. Broader study findings: In pre-infection memory, a portion of responding clones appeared, which suggested that cross-reactive memory joined. Clones that contracted clustered mainly in CM and EM if CD4+ and in EMRA if CD8+. Clones contracting over day 15 to 85 were CD4/CD8 balanced, with later expanders leaning CD4+.

The TCR sequence derives from an adult woman who had mild COVID-19 (a few samples of this study predate the infection). Cell type and time point are not known. Sequenced input: PBMCs or a T cell subset sorted from them (not recorded which).

The DNA of the CDR3 is TGTGCCAGCAGCTTGACAGGAAGGGATACGCAGTATTTT. Amino acid sequence: CASSLTGRDTQYF. This chain connects TRBV7-3 to TRBJ2-3, with a possible D match to TRBD1 (6 bases). V lost 3 bases and J 6 bases, leaving 10 bases between the germline ends. This CDR3 has 13 amino acids. Germline V CDR1 and CDR2: SGHTA, FQGTGA.